This T cell receptor (beta chain) originates from a study of blood T cell repertoires in COVID-19. Turning to the study itself: The study drew acute and convalescent COVID-19 samples from the United States, Italy and Spain. PBMCs, B-cell-depleted T cells, or T cells were the source of the cDNA or gDNA that made up the material.

Trimming removed 2 bases from V and 4 bases from J; junction bases left unmatched: 3. The CDR3 totals 14 residues. Germline V CDR1 and CDR2: GTSNPN, SVGIG (reference sequence). In the source study's methods: Amplification with reference gene primers provided the estimates of nucleated cell counts. The method was immunoSEQ multiplex PCR; TCRdb's version includes in-frame clones alone and lacks a portion of them. Clonal size and the V and J genes are those of that table, whereas D and trimming came from the DNA. The profile shows more than 120,000 clones, approximately 89% of them singletons. This clone was picked up many times.

The sequencing input was peripheral blood. This TCR derives from a human donor in a cohort sampled during active COVID-19. The chain employs TRBV30 and TRBJ2-2; TRBD2 aligns across 8 bases. CDR3 region: CAWSPGTSTGELFF. The CDR3 nucleotides read TGTGCCTGGAGTCCCGGGACTAGCACCGGGGAGCTGTTTTTT.